This T cell receptor beta chain comes out of a study of shared clonotypes between healthy human individuals. For the study at large: The study enrolled two women and three men aged 18 to 49.

The study, taken as a whole, reports: In contrast to clonotypes shared by all four donors, non-shared clonotypes had lower generation probabilities. Incompleteness in sorted-subset sequencing, despite large depth, was shown by rarefaction.

The naive CD8 subset, CD45RO-negative cells positively selected for CCR7, excluded terminally differentiated effector memory CD45RA+ cells. Concerning this clone: Antigen specificity is unknown.

The V gene end was trimmed by 0 bases and the J gene end by 4 bases; junction bases not matched to a gene: 13. The CDR3 extends over 20 amino acids. Germline CDR1 is SGDLS and CDR2 is YYNGEE. As handled by the study authors: Filtering differed since immunoSEQ provided only junctions, with no quality scores. The assay was immunoSEQ multiplex PCR, and TCRdb's table has in-frame clones only and misses some. V and J calls and clone size are as listed in that table; D and trimming were resolved from the DNA. Of about 800,000 clones listed, 96% are singletons. This sequence joins TRBV9 and TRBJ2-6; 10 positions agree with TRBD1. The TCR was taken from a young man in good health. The specimen was naive CD8+ T cells sorted from blood. The CDR3 loop is CASSVDLGQGDPLGANVLTF. The CDR3 DNA reads TGTGCCAGCAGCGTAGACCTCGGACAGGGGGATCCCTTGGGGGCCAACGTCCTGACTTTC.